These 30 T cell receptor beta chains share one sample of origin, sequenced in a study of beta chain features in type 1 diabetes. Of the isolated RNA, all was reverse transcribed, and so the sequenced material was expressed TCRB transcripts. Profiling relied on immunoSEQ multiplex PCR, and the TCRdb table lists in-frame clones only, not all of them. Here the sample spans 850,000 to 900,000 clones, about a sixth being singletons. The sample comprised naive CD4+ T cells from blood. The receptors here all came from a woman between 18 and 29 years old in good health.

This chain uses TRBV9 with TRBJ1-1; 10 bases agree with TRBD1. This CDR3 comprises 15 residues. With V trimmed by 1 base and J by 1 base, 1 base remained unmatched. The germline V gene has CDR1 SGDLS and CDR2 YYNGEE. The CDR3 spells CASSVRDRGNTEAFF. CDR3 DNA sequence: TGTGCCAGCAGCGTAAGGGACAGGGGGAACACTGAAGCTTTCTTT.

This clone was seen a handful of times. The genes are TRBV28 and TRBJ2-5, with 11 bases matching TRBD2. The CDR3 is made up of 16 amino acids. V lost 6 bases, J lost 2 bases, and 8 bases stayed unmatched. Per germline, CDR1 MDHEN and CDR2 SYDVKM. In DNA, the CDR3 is TGTGCCAGCAGCCGAAGGACTAGCGGGCCTCAAGAGACCCAGTACTTC. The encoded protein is CASSRRTSGPQETQYF. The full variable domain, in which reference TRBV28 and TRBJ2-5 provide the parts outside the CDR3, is DVKVTQSSRYLVKRTGEKVFLECVQDMDHENMFWYRQDPGLGLRLIYFSYDVKMKEKGDIPEGYSVSREKKERFSLILESASTNQTSMYLCASSRRTSGPQETQYFGPGTRLLVL.

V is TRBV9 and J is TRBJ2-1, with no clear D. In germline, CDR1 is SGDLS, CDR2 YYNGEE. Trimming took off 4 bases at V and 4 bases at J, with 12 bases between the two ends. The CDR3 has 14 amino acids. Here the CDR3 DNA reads TGTGCCAGCAGCAAGGGTAGCTCTTACAATGAGCAGTTCTTC. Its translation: CASSKGSSYNEQFF.

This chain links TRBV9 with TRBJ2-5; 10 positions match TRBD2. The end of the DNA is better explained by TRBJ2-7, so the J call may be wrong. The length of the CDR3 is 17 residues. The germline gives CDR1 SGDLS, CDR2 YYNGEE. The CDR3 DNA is TGTGCCAGCAGCCCGAGCCCGGATGGGACTAGCGTCTACGAGCAGTACTTC. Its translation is CASSPSPDGTSVYEQYF.

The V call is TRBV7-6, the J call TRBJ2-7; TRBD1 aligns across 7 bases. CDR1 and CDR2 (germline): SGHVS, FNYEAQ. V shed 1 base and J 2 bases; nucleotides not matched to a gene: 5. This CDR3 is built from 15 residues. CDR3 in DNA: TGTGCCAGCAGCTTAGAAAAGGGGGCTGCCTACGAGCAGTACTTC. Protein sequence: CASSLEKGAAYEQYF.

This CDR3 is CASSVSKDREKLFF. The CDR3 DNA is TGTGCCAGCAGCGTCAGCAAGGACCGTGAAAAACTGTTTTTT. This chain links TRBV7-2 with TRBJ1-4, with D uncertain. The germline CDR1 and CDR2 sequences are SGHTA and FQGNSA. The CDR3 runs 14 residues. V gave up 5 bases and J gave up 7 bases, with 14 bases separating them.

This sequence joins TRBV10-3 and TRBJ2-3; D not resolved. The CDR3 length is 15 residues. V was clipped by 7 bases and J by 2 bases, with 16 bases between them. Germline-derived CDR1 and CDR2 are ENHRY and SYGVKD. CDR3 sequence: CAIMSSSVTTDTQYF. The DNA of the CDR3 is TGTGCCATCATGAGCAGCAGCGTCACCACAGATACGCAGTATTTT.

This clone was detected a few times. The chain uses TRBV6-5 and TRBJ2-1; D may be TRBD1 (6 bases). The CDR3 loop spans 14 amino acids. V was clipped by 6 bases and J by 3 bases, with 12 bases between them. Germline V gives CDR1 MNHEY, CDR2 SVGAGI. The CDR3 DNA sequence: TGTGCCAGCAGAGTACAGGGTATCTACAATGAGCAGTTCTTC. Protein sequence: CASRVQGIYNEQFF.

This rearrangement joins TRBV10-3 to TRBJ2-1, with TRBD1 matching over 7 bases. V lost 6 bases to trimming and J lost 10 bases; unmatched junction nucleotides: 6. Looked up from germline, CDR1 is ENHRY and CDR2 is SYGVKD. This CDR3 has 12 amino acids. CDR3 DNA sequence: TGTGCCATCAGGAGGGGGCCCAGAGAGCAGTTCTTC. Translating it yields CAIRRGPREQFF.

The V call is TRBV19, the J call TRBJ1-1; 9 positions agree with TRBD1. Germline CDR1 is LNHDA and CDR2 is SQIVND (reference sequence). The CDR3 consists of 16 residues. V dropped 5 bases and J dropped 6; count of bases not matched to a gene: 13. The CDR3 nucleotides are TGTGCCAGTAGTGTCGGGACAGGGTCTGGGGTAGCTGAAGCTTTCTTT. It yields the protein CASSVGTGSGVAEAFF.

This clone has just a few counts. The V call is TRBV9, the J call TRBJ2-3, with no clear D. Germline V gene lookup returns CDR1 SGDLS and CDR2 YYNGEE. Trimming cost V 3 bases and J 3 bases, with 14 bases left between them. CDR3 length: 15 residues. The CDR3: CASSAHPSRTDTQYF. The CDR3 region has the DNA TGTGCCAGCAGCGCCCATCCGAGTCGTACAGATACGCAGTATTTT.

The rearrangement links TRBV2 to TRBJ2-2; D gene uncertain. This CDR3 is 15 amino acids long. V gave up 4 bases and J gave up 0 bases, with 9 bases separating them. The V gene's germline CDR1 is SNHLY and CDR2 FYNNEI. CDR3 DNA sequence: TGTGCCAGCAGTGCTGACGCCTCGAACACCGGGGAGCTGTTTTTT. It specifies CASSADASNTGELFF.

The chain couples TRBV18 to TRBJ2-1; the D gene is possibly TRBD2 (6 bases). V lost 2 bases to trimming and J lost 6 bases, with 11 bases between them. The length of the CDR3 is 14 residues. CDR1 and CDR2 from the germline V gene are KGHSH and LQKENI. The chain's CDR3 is CASSPSTRGNEQFF. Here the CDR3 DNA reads TGTGCCAGCTCACCATCGACTAGAGGCAATGAGCAGTTCTTC. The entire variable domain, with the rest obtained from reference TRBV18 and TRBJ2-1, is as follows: NAGVMQNPRHLVRRRGQEARLRCSPMKGHSHVYWYRQLPEEGLKFMVYLQKENIIDESGMPKERFSAEFPKEGPSILRIQQVVRGDSAAYFCASSPSTRGNEQFFGPGTRLTVL.

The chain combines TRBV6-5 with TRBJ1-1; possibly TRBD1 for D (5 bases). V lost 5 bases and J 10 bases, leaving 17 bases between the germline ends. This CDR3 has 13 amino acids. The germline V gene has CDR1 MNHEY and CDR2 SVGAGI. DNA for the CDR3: TGTGCCAGCAGTCAAGGGATCAGACAGAGAGCTTTCTTT. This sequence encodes CASSQGIRQRAFF.

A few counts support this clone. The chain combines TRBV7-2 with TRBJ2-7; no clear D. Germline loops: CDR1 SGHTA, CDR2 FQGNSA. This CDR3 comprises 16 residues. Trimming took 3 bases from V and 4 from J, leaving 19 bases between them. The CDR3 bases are TGTGCCAGCAGCTTGGGTTTGCGGATCGAATATTACGAGCAGTACTTC. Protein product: CASSLGLRIEYYEQYF.

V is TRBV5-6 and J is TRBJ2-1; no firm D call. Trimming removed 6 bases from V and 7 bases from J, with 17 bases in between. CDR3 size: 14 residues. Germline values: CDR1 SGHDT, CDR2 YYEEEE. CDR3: CASNFKGLRNEQFF. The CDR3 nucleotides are TGTGCCAGCAACTTTAAAGGCCTTAGGAATGAGCAGTTCTTC.

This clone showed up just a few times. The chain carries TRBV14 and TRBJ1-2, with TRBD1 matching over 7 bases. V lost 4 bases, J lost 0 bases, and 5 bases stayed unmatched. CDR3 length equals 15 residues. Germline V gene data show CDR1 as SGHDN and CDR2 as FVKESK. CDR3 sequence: CASSRDRVSNYGYTF. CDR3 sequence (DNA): TGTGCCAGCAGCCGAGACAGGGTCTCTAACTATGGCTACACCTTC. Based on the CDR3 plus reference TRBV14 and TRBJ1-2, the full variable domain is EAGVTQFPSHSVIEKGQTVTLRCDPISGHDNLYWYRRVMGKEIKFLLHFVKESKQDESGMPNNRFLAERTGGTYSTLKVQPAELEDSGVYFCASSRDRVSNYGYTFGSGTRLTVV.

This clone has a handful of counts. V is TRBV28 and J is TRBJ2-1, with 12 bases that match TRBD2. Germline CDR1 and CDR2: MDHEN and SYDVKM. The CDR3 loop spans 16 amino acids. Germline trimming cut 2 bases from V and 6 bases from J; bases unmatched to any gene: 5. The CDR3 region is CASSLAGLAGSNEQFF. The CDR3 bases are TGTGCCAGCAGTTTAGCTGGACTAGCGGGATCCAATGAGCAGTTCTTC.

DNA of the CDR3: TGTGCCAGCAGCTGGGACAGGGACAATCAGCCCCAGCATTTT. This translates into CASSWDRDNQPQHF. J is TRBJ1-5 and V is TRBV7-8, with 9 nucleotides matching TRBD1. Trimming at V came to 4 bases and at J to 3 bases, leaving 1 base not matched to a gene. This CDR3 is 14 amino acids long. The germline V gene encodes CDR1 SGHVS and CDR2 FQNEAQ.

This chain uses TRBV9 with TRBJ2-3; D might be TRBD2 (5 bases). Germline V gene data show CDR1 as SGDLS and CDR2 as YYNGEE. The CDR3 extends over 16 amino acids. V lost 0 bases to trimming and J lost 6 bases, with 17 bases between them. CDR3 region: CASSVALADAGDTQYF. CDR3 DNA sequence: TGTGCCAGCAGCGTAGCCCTAGCAGACGCCGGGGATACGCAGTATTTT.

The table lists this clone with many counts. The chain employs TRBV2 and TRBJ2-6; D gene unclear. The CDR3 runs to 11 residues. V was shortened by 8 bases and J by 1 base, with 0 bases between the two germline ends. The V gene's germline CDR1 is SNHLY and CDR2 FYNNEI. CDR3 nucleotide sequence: TGTGCCAGCTCTGGGGCCAACGTCCTGACTTTC. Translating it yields CASSGANVLTF.

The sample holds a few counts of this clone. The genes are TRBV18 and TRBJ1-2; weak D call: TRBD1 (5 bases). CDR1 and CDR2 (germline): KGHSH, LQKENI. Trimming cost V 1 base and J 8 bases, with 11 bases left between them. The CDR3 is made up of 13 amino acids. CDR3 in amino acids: CASSPQGRKGYTF. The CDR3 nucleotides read TGTGCCAGCTCACCACAGGGGCGGAAGGGCTACACCTTC.

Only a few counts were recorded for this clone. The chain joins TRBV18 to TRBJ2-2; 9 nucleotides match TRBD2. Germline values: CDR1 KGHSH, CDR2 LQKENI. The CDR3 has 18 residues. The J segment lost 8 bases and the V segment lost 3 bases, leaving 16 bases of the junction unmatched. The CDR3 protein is CASSPTRTSATGGGELFF. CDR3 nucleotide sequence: TGTGCCAGCTCACCCACAAGGACTAGCGCTACAGGAGGAGGGGAGCTGTTTTTT.

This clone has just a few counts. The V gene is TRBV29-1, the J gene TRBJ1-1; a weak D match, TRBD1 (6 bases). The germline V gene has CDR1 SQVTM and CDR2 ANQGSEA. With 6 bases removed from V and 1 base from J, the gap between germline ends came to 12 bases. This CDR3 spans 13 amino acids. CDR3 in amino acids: CSVLKQGNTEAFF. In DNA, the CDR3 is TGCAGCGTGCTTAAACAGGGGAACACTGAAGCTTTCTTT.

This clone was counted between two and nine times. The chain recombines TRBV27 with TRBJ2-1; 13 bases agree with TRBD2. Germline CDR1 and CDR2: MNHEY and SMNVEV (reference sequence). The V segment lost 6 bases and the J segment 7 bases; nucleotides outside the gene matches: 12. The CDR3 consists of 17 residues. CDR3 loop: CASRFLGRTSGSNEQFF. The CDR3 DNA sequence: TGTGCCAGCAGATTCCTAGGCCGGACTAGCGGGAGTAATGAGCAGTTCTTC.

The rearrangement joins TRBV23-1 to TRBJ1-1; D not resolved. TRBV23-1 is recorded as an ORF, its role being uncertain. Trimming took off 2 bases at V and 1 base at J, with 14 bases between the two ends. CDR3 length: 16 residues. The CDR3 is CASSQSSGCSNTEAFF. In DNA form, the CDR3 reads TGCGCCAGCAGTCAAAGTTCTGGGTGTTCGAACACTGAAGCTTTCTTT.

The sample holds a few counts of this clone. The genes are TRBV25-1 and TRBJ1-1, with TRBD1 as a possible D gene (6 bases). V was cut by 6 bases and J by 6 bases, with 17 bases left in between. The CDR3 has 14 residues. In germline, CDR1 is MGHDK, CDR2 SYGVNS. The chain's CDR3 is CASRSKGGRAEAFF. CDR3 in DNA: TGTGCCAGCAGGTCGAAAGGGGGAAGAGCTGAAGCTTTCTTT.

CDR3 protein: CASSGQEAYGYTF. CDR3 coding DNA: TGTGCCAGCAGCGGACAGGAGGCATATGGCTACACCTTC. The gene calls are TRBV5-8 and TRBJ1-2; TRBD1 aligns across 7 bases. The CDR3 length is 13 residues. With V trimmed by 4 bases and J by 5 bases, 5 bases remained unmatched. Germline V gives CDR1 SGHTS, CDR2 YDEGEE.

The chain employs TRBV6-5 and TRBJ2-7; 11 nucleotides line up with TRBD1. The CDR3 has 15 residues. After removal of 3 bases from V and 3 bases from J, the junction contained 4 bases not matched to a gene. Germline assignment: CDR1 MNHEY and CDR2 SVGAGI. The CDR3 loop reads CASSYRGQGGYEQYF. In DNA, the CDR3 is TGTGCCAGCAGTTATAGGGGACAGGGGGGCTACGAGCAGTACTTC.

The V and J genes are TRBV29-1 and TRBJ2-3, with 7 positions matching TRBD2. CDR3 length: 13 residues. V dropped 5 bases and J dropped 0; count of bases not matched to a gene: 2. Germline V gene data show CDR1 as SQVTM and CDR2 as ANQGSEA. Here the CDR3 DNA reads TGCAGCGTTAAGCGGGACAGCACAGATACGCAGTATTTT. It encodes CSVKRDSTDTQYF.